Each of the 16 T cell receptor beta chains below was sequenced from the same sample in a study of blood T cells in healthy people across ages. With a J-beta primer mix and a sample-barcoded 5' primer, a second PCR ran 7 to 11 cycles. In TCRdb, the 5' RACE reads were re-called with MiXCR into one record per CDR3 protein. The sample records about 720,000 distinct CDR3 sequences, roughly 20% being singletons. The sample was blood. The receptor source for this set is a man between 65 and 79 years old in good health.

This clonotype was seen only a few times. The V call is TRBV5-5, the J call TRBJ1-4; weak D call: TRBD1 (5 bases). The V gene's germline CDR1 is SGHKS and CDR2 YYEKEE (reference sequence). The CDR3 extends over 16 amino acids. Trimming shortened V by 0 bases and J by 4 bases, and 13 bases separated the two germline ends. CDR3 sequence reads: CASSLDRGVINEKLFF. The CDR3 DNA reads TGTGCCAGCAGCTTGGATCGGGGGGTGATTAATGAAAAACTGTTTTTT. Full variable domain (missing parts from reference TRBV5-5 and TRBJ1-4): DAGVTQSPTHLIKTRGQQVTLRCSPISGHKSVSWYQQVLGQGPQFIFQYYEKEERGRGNFPDRFSARQFPNYSSELNVNALLLGDSALYLCASSLDRGVINEKLFFGSGTQLSVL.

This clonotype was seen a handful of times. This sequence joins TRBV7-9 and TRBJ2-5; no clear D. Trimming pared 6 bases from V and 2 bases from J, leaving 13 bases between. The CDR3 runs to 14 residues. CDR1 is SEHNR, CDR2 FQNEAQ, per germline (reference sequence). The CDR3 region is CASSTQEKQETQYF. Written as DNA, the CDR3 is TGTGCCAGCAGTACTCAGGAGAAACAAGAGACCCAGTACTTC.

This chain uses TRBV6-1 with TRBJ2-3, with TRBD2 matching over 12 bases. There are 17 residues in the CDR3. V dropped 6 bases and J dropped 4; count of bases not matched to a gene: 11. Germline V gene data show CDR1 as MNHNS and CDR2 as SASEGT. CDR3: CASRPVGLAGKSDTQYF. The CDR3, as DNA: TGTGCCAGCAGGCCTGTTGGACTAGCGGGAAAATCAGATACGCAGTATTTT.

The rearrangement joins TRBV2 to TRBJ2-1; 9 bases line up with TRBD2. The germline gives CDR1 SNHLY, CDR2 FYNNEI. CDR3 length: 15 residues. V lost 8 bases and J lost 1; bases outside the gene matches: 6. CDR3 loop: CASARSGGSYNEQFF. CDR3 bases: TGTGCCAGCGCGAGAAGCGGGGGGTCCTACAATGAGCAGTTCTTC.

As for this clonotype: One junction end does not reproduce the germline sequence, and a read error may be involved. V and J are TRBV29-1 and TRBJ2-5; perhaps TRBD2 as D (6 bases). This CDR3 contains 12 residues. Germline V gene sequence: CDR1 SQVTM, CDR2 ANQGSEA. The CDR3 region has the DNA TGCGGCGTCCAACTAGCCCCAGAGACCCAGTACTTC. Amino acids: CGVQLAPETQYF.

In this sample, this clonotype turned up once. V gene TRBV11-2 combines with J gene TRBJ1-2, with 8 bases lining up with TRBD1. The CDR3 runs to 15 residues. CDR1 SGHAT and CDR2 FQNNGV come from the germline V gene. With 5 bases clipped from V and 4 bases from J, the junction kept 9 bases outside the gene matches. Written as DNA, the CDR3 is TGTGCCAGCAGCAAAGGACAGGGTATCATCTATGGCTACACCTTC. It is translated as CASSKGQGIIYGYTF.

V gene TRBV15 combines with J gene TRBJ2-3; D uncertain. The CDR3 length is 16 residues. Germline CDR1 reads LNHNV; CDR2 reads YYDKDF (reference sequence). Trimming removed 1 base from V and 2 bases from J, with 13 bases in between. CDR3 residues: CATSRGVDVLTDTQYF. In DNA, the CDR3 is TGTGCCACCAGCAGAGGGGTCGATGTGCTCACAGATACGCAGTATTTT.

There are a few counts of this clonotype. The rearrangement uses TRBV5-1 and TRBJ2-7; the D call may be TRBD1 or TRBD2 (7 bases each). CDR1 and CDR2 (germline): SGHRS, YFSETQ. Trimming took 0 bases from V and 3 from J, leaving 13 bases between them. The CDR3 is made up of 15 amino acids. The CDR3 DNA reads as TGCGCCAGCAGCTTGGAGACAGGGACTAACTACGAGCAGTACTTC. It codes for CASSLETGTNYEQYF.

This clonotype has just a few counts. This rearrangement joins TRBV7-6 to TRBJ1-1, with D perhaps TRBD1 (6 bases). Per germline, CDR1 SGHVS and CDR2 FNYEAQ. Trimming removed 4 bases at V and 0 bases at J, with 15 bases between. This CDR3 comprises 16 residues. The DNA of the CDR3 is TGTGCCAGCAGCTCTAAAACAGGGTTGGTGAACACTGAAGCTTTCTTT. It yields the protein CASSSKTGLVNTEAFF.

V usage is TRBV5-1 and J usage is TRBJ1-1; TRBD1 might be the D (6 bases). Germline assignment: CDR1 SGHRS and CDR2 YFSETQ. This CDR3 is built from 15 residues. V was cut by 4 bases and J by 4 bases, with 17 bases left in between. CDR3 DNA sequence: TGCGCCAGCAGCCCCTGGACGGGGGCGGGCACTGAAGCTTTCTTT. Translation gives CASSPWTGAGTEAFF.

The chain recombines TRBV5-6 with TRBJ2-1, with a weak D call TRBD1 (6 bases). CDR1 is SGHDT, CDR2 YYEEEE, per germline. Deletions cut 4 bases from V and 9 bases from J, with 17 bases between. The CDR3 has 14 amino acids. For the CDR3, the DNA is TGTGCCAGCAGCGGGGACATAGGGGCGGGTGAGCAGTTCTTC. Translated, it gives CASSGDIGAGEQFF.

There are a few counts of this clonotype. The chain employs TRBV19 and TRBJ2-7, with TRBD1 matching 8 bases. This CDR3 comprises 13 residues. Per the germline V gene, CDR1 is LNHDA and CDR2 is SQIVND (reference sequence). After removal of 4 bases from V and 3 bases from J, the junction contained 2 bases not matched to a gene. The DNA of the CDR3 is TGTGCCAGTAGTAGAGGACAGGGCTACGAGCAGTACTTC. Encoded protein: CASSRGQGYEQYF.

This clonotype came up a few times. V usage is TRBV2 and J usage is TRBJ2-1; 14 bases align to TRBD2. CDR3 length: 18 residues. Trimming at V came to 4 bases and at J to 6 bases, leaving 11 bases not matched to a gene. Germline-derived CDR1 and CDR2 are SNHLY and FYNNEI. In DNA, the CDR3 is TGTGCCAGCAGTGCGACTAGCGGGGGGGCACAGTTTTTCAATGAGCAGTTCTTC. Protein product: CASSATSGGAQFFNEQFF.

A note on this clonotype: At one end, the junction sequence differs from germline, possibly due to a read error. This chain uses TRBV5-6 with TRBJ1-3; TRBD1 is a possible D gene (6 bases). This CDR3 is 14 amino acids long. Germline V lookup: CDR1 SGHDT, CDR2 YYEEEE. Written as DNA, the CDR3 is TGTGCCAGGAGCTCCAGGGGCTCTGGAAACACCATATATTTT. This sequence encodes CARSSRGSGNTIYF.

This clonotype was seen only a few times. V gene TRBV27 combines with J gene TRBJ1-1, with TRBD1 matching over 8 bases. The J segment lost 4 bases and the V segment lost 7 bases, leaving 11 bases of the junction unmatched. Germline CDR1 is MNHEY and CDR2 is SMNVEV (reference sequence). The CDR3 spans 15 residues. For the CDR3, the DNA is TGTGCCAGCATCCCGGCACAGGGGGGCGGCACTGAAGCTTTCTTT. This translates into CASIPAQGGGTEAFF.

The CDR3 sequence is CSVGTGDGSPLHF. The CDR3 nucleotides are TGCAGCGTGGGAACAGGGGATGGTTCACCCCTCCACTTT. The genes are TRBV29-1 and TRBJ1-6; 7 nucleotides line up with TRBD1. The J segment lost 9 bases and the V segment lost 6 bases, leaving 8 bases of the junction unmatched. This CDR3 contains 13 residues. Per germline, CDR1 SQVTM and CDR2 ANQGSEA.